Reported below is one TCR beta chain. Its antigen is currently unknown. The CDR3 is 17 amino acids. Germline V gene data show CDR1 as DFQATT and CDR2 as SNEGSKA (reference sequence). V lost 1 base and J lost 0, with 16 bases in between. This sample was included in a study of post-analysis software for immune sequencing data. About the study: There were relapsing-remitting, secondary progressive and progressive-relapsing multiple sclerosis among the disease courses included.

TCR beta cDNA libraries had unique molecular identifiers. TCRdb re-derived calls from the PCR reads in MiXCR, one entry per CDR3 protein. This sample has 600,000 to 700,000 distinct CDR3 sequences, with around 64% found just once. Study-level findings and limits: F measure showed strong co-clustering of same-batch samples. Compared with controls, patients had more of 4 to 6 TRBV segments, including TRBV5-6, TRBV5-1 and TRBV20-1. In multiple sclerosis, normalized Chao1 diversity was significantly below that of controls.

The sequence was collected from a girl aged 2 to 9 with multiple sclerosis. Specimen: blood. The chain recombines TRBV20-1 with TRBJ2-1; maybe TRBD2 (6 bases). CDR3 region: CSARVGGGKSSYNEQFF. The DNA of the CDR3 is TGCAGTGCTAGAGTGGGGGGAGGCAAGAGCTCCTACAATGAGCAGTTCTTC.